Below are 20 T cell receptor beta chains sequenced from a single sample in a study of CDR3 diversity in severe acne. TCRdb re-called the PCR reads through MiXCR, storing one row per CDR3 protein. Of about 76,000 distinct CDR3 sequences listed, 45% to 65% are singletons. Input material: blood. The receptors were gathered from a male donor in good health, without acne.

This clonotype appeared many times. This chain joins TRBV4-1 and TRBJ2-7; 8 bases map to TRBD2. Unmatched junction bases numbered 8, after V lost 4 bases and J lost 3 bases. The CDR3 covers 15 residues. The germline CDR1 and CDR2 sequences are MGHRA and YSYEKL. Here the CDR3 reads CASSPAGGVDYEQYF. In DNA, the CDR3 is TGCGCCAGCAGCCCCGCGGGGGGCGTCGACTACGAGCAGTACTTC.

The V and J genes are TRBV10-3 and TRBJ2-5; D possibly corresponds to TRBD2 (6 bases). This CDR3 comprises 12 residues. Germline CDR1 and CDR2: ENHRY and SYGVKD. Trimming left V 9 bases short and J 4 bases short, with 12 bases between. The CDR3 spells CAMGTSPETQYF. The CDR3 coding sequence is TGTGCCATGGGGACTTCCCCAGAGACCCAGTACTTC.

This clonotype has just one count. The chain links TRBV20-1 to TRBJ1-4; D gene unclear. CDR1 is DFQATT and CDR2 is SNEGSKA in the germline V gene (reference sequence). The ends were cut back, 5 bases at V and 5 bases at J, with 12 bases in the middle. This CDR3 region has 13 residues. CDR3 DNA sequence: TGCAGTGCTTCCCGGACGGTGAATGAAAAACTGTTTTTT. This translates into CSASRTVNEKLFF.

The J gene is TRBJ2-3, the V gene TRBV6-6, with 8 positions matching TRBD1. Trimming removed 2 bases from V and 6 bases from J; junction bases left unmatched: 4. The CDR3 length is 14 residues. Germline V gives CDR1 MNHNY, CDR2 SVGAGI (reference sequence). The DNA of the CDR3 is TGTGCCAGCAGTTACGACAGGGGAGAGGATACGCAGTATTTT. This encodes CASSYDRGEDTQYF.

This clonotype was detected only a few times. The chain recombines TRBV15 with TRBJ1-4; D ambiguous. Germline loops: CDR1 LNHNV, CDR2 YYDKDF (reference sequence). This CDR3 has 15 amino acids. V shed 2 bases and J shed 7 bases, with 14 bases lying between them. The CDR3 reads CATSRSGSVSEKLFF. CDR3 in DNA: TGTGCCACCAGCAGAAGCGGGTCGGTCAGTGAAAAACTGTTTTTT.

A single count supports this clonotype. V usage is TRBV9 and J usage is TRBJ2-7; D tentatively reads TRBD1 or TRBD2 (7 bases each). CDR3 size: 16 residues. Germline values: CDR1 SGDLS, CDR2 YYNGEE. V lost 0 bases and J 5 bases, leaving 18 bases between the germline ends. The CDR3 DNA is TGTGCCAGCAGCGTAGCTTGGGACGCAGGGGGGGACGAGCAGTACTTC. Encoded protein: CASSVAWDAGGDEQYF.

The J gene is TRBJ2-3, the V gene TRBV9; TRBD2 is a possible D gene (6 bases). This CDR3 has 15 residues. Trimming cost V 5 bases and J 0 bases, with 13 bases left between them. Germline V CDR1 and CDR2: SGDLS, YYNGEE. CDR3: CASSYGRESTDTQYF. Written as DNA, the CDR3 is TGTGCCAGCAGTTATGGACGGGAGAGCACAGATACGCAGTATTTT.

The rearrangement uses TRBV7-9 and TRBJ1-1; D unclear. Germline V CDR1 and CDR2: SEHNR, FQNEAQ (reference sequence). Deletions cut 5 bases from V and 8 bases from J, with 12 bases between. The CDR3 has 12 residues. CDR3 in DNA: TGTGCCAGCAGCCCCGCCCCACTGGAAGCTTTCTTT. It codes for CASSPAPLEAFF.

This clonotype was seen at least ten times. The chain carries TRBV7-9 and TRBJ1-1; perhaps TRBD1 as D (5 bases). The CDR3 is made up of 14 amino acids. Germline values: CDR1 SEHNR, CDR2 FQNEAQ (reference sequence). V lost 3 bases, J lost 0 bases, and 8 bases lay in between. In DNA form, the CDR3 reads TGTGCCAGCAGCTTCGCAGGGATGAACACTGAAGCTTTCTTT. Protein: CASSFAGMNTEAFF.

The chain is built from TRBV24-1 and TRBJ1-1; tentative D call: TRBD1 (5 bases). The V gene lost 2 bases and the J gene lost 5 bases, with 8 bases spanning the gap. Germline V gene lookup returns CDR1 KGHDR and CDR2 SFDVKD. This CDR3 has 13 amino acids. CDR3 nucleotide sequence: TGTGCCACCAGTGATTCAGGGAAGACTGAAGCTTTCTTT. Protein: CATSDSGKTEAFF.

This clonotype has a handful of counts. V and J are TRBV20-1 and TRBJ2-7; 8 bases are a match to TRBD2. In germline, CDR1 is DFQATT, CDR2 SNEGSKA (reference sequence). V lost 0 bases to trimming and J lost 0 bases; unmatched junction nucleotides: 7. The length of the CDR3 is 16 residues. CDR3 in DNA: TGCAGTGCTAGAGATTTTAGCGGGGAACGCTCCTACGAGCAGTACTTC. Translating gives CSARDFSGERSYEQYF.

This clonotype was seen repeatedly, ten times or more. V usage is TRBV5-5 and J usage is TRBJ2-5; 10 bases map to TRBD1. The CDR3 is 15 amino acids. Trimming at V came to 2 bases and at J to 3 bases, leaving 4 bases not matched to a gene. Germline V gene data show CDR1 as SGHKS and CDR2 as YYEKEE (reference sequence). The CDR3, as DNA: TGTGCCAGCAGCTTTCCCGGGACAGGGGAAGAGACCCAGTACTTC. This codes for CASSFPGTGEETQYF.

The rearrangement uses TRBV19 and TRBJ1-5, with D unclear. The germline V gene has CDR1 LNHDA and CDR2 SQIVND (reference sequence). The V end lost 4 bases, the J end lost 4 bases, and 8 bases lay between the germline ends. The CDR3 totals 13 residues. CDR3 nucleotide sequence: TGTGCCAGTAGTACCGGACCGAATCAGCCCCAGCATTTT. This gives the protein CASSTGPNQPQHF.

This sequence joins TRBV9 and TRBJ1-3; D call uncertain. Trimming removed 4 bases at V and 8 bases at J, with 19 bases between. Germline V CDR1 and CDR2: SGDLS, YYNGEE. The CDR3 consists of 15 residues. The CDR3 DNA follows: TGTGCCAGCAGCTTCGGACCCTCTCCGCCAGACACCATATATTTT. It encodes CASSFGPSPPDTIYF. The whole variable domain, remainder taken from reference TRBV9 and TRBJ1-3, is DSGVTQTPKHLITATGQRVTLRCSPRSGDLSVYWYQQSLDQGLQFLIQYYNGEERAKGNILERFSAQQFPDLHSELNLSSLELGDSALYFCASSFGPSPPDTIYFGEGSWLTVV.

Comments on this clonotype: One end of the junction is discordant with germline, which a read error may explain. This chain connects TRBV5-1 to TRBJ1-4; the D gene is possibly TRBD1 (5 bases). Germline V gives CDR1 SGHRS, CDR2 YFSETQ. The CDR3 covers 16 residues. CDR3 region: CASSLGTPGHFEKLFF. DNA for the CDR3: TGCGCCAGCAGCTTGGGAACACCAGGACATTTTGAAAAACTGTTCTTT.

The rearrangement uses TRBV24-1 and TRBJ2-5; 14 bases map to TRBD2. The CDR3 extends over 16 amino acids. The germline CDR1 and CDR2 sequences are KGHDR and SFDVKD. Losses at the gene ends were 4 bases for V and 5 bases for J; bases not matched to a gene: 5. This CDR3 is CATSDWTSGRSETQYF. In DNA form, the CDR3 reads TGTGCCACCAGTGACTGGACTAGCGGGAGGAGTGAGACCCAGTACTTC.

At least ten counts were recorded for this clonotype. V and J are TRBV30 and TRBJ1-1, with 7 bases fitting TRBD1. The CDR3 runs to 13 residues. Looked up from germline, CDR1 is GTSNPN and CDR2 is SVGIG (reference sequence). Trimming at V came to 4 bases and at J to 8 bases, leaving 10 bases not matched to a gene. CDR3 DNA: TGTGCCTGGACCAGGGGGGGGGTTCGCGAAGCTTTCTTT. The encoded protein is CAWTRGGVREAFF.

J is TRBJ1-5 and V is TRBV25-1; 8 bases fit TRBD1. V lost 5 bases, J lost 6 bases, and 3 bases stayed unmatched. Germline lookup yields CDR1 MGHDK and CDR2 SYGVNS. CDR3 length equals 13 residues. The CDR3 loop is CASSSDRAQPQHF. Written as DNA, the CDR3 is TGTGCCAGCAGTTCGGACAGGGCTCAGCCCCAGCATTTT.

A few counts support this clonotype. Just one base apart from a much larger clone, this may be a read error. The rearrangement uses TRBV11-2 and TRBJ2-7; 8 nucleotides match TRBD1. The CDR3 consists of 14 residues. Germline CDR1 and CDR2: SGHAT and FQNNGV. V was pared by 7 bases and J by 3 bases, with 8 bases of the junction left unmatched. The CDR3 reads CASTSGTGIYEQYF. CDR3 DNA sequence: TGTGCCAGCACCTCCGGGACAGGCATCTACGAGCAGTACTTC.

This clonotype was counted many times. The V call is TRBV20-1, the J call TRBJ1-3; weak D call: TRBD1 (6 bases). This CDR3 region has 15 residues. V was shortened by 4 bases and J by 0 bases, with 13 bases between the two germline ends. Looked up from germline, CDR1 is DFQATT and CDR2 is SNEGSKA (reference sequence). CDR3 coding DNA: TGCAGTGCTACTCCGGACAGCCTCTCTGGAAACACCATATATTTT. Translated, it gives CSATPDSLSGNTIYF.